This T cell receptor (beta chain) was recovered during a study of blood T cell repertoires in COVID-19. After removal of 6 bases from V and 6 bases from J, the junction contained 7 bases not matched to a gene. The CDR3 is 14 amino acids. Per germline, CDR1 LNHDA and CDR2 SQIVND (reference sequence). Residents of over 20 US areas, aged roughly 18 to 89 years, made up the participants. Participants' own reports of clinical history determined their cohort assignment. This table comes from immunoSEQ multiplex PCR, and its TCRdb copy is limited to in-frame clones, with some not included. The repertoire holds approximately 330,000 clones, with approximately 89% as singletons.

Material for sequencing was PBMCs or T cells enriched from blood (not recorded which). The V call is TRBV19, the J call TRBJ2-1, with TRBD2 identical over 8 bases. The sequence was obtained from a woman between 25 and 40 years old who had recovered from COVID-19. The CDR3 DNA is TGTGCCAGTAGGGAAGGAGCGGGAGTCAATGAGCAGTTCTTC. This sequence encodes CASREGAGVNEQFF.